This entry lists 17 T cell receptor beta chains sequenced from one sample in a study of metastatic and nonmetastatic thyroid tumors. TCRdb re-called clones via MiXCR from the PCR reads. The sample lists approximately 44,000 clones, roughly a quarter occurring once. Thyroid surgery had not been preceded by any treatment in any patient. The sequencing sample was made of tumor tissue. The origin of the receptors is a female donor with papillary thyroid cancer or a benign thyroid nodule (not recorded which). Some clones in this sample may be carry-over from other donors' samples.

The V call is TRBV10-3, the J call TRBJ1-2; D remains unclear. In germline, CDR1 is ENHRY, CDR2 SYGVKD. The CDR3 covers 13 residues. V gave up 3 bases and J gave up 2 bases, with 7 bases separating them. The CDR3 coding sequence is TGTGCCATCAGTGATTGGGAGAACTATGGCTACACCTTC. Its protein product is CAISDWENYGYTF.

At least ten counts were recorded for this clone. The V call is TRBV2, the J call TRBJ1-2; D gene ambiguous. This CDR3 region has 15 residues. The germline V gene has CDR1 SNHLY and CDR2 FYNNEI. Trimming stripped 2 bases from V and 5 bases from J, with 15 bases between. The CDR3, as DNA: TGTGCCAGCAGTGAAAGTTTAGTGGCAGGTTATGGCTACACCTTC. The encoded protein is CASSESLVAGYGYTF.

This clone was picked up a small number of times. The chain links TRBV10-3 to TRBJ2-3; D is undetermined. Per the germline V gene, CDR1 is ENHRY and CDR2 is SYGVKD. CDR3 length: 16 amino acids. Trimming took off 10 bases at V and 3 bases at J, with 23 bases between the two ends. CDR3 in amino acids: CATRSVPQAPTDTQYF. The CDR3 DNA follows: TGTGCCACCAGATCTGTCCCCCAGGCCCCAACAGATACGCAGTATTTT.

A remark on this clone: Its ends do not fully match the called genes, so a read error is possible. The gene calls are TRBV12-3 or TRBV12-4 and TRBJ1-2; D not certain. The CDR3 covers 15 residues. CDR3 nucleotides: TGTGCCAGCAGTCCTAGTTTAGAACGGTGGTATGGCTACACATTC. Translation: CASSPSLERWYGYTF.

This clone was detected many times. The rearrangement uses TRBV9 and TRBJ2-2; perhaps D is TRBD1 or TRBD2 (5 bases each). Deletions cut 6 bases from V and 4 bases from J, with 16 bases between. Germline V gene sequence: CDR1 SGDLS, CDR2 YYNGEE. The CDR3 has 15 residues. The CDR3 DNA is TGTGCCAGCACCCAATCCCCGAGGGGCACCGGGGAGCTGTTTTTT. The encoded protein is CASTQSPRGTGELFF.

This clone was seen repeatedly, ten times or more. The chain carries TRBV6-1 and TRBJ2-3; D might be TRBD1 (7 bases). The CDR3 covers 14 residues. The V and J ends lost 7 bases and 5 bases respectively, with 16 bases between them. Germline assignment: CDR1 MNHNS and CDR2 SASEGT. This chain's CDR3 is CASKPSGGRDTQYF. The DNA for the CDR3 is TGTGCCAGCAAACCTTCAGGGGGGAGAGATACGCAGTATTTT.

This clone was recorded at least ten times. This chain connects TRBV20-1 to TRBJ2-1, with D perhaps matching TRBD2 (6 bases). In germline, CDR1 is DFQATT, CDR2 SNEGSKA (reference sequence). There are 15 residues in the CDR3. The CDR3 DNA reads as TGCAGCGCGAACAAAGGAGGGAGTAGATACAATGAGCAGTTCTTC. Amino acid sequence: CSANKGGSRYNEQFF.

A remark on this clone: A junction end diverges from the germline sequence, so it may reflect a read error. The chain uses TRBV28 and TRBJ2-2, with TRBD1 matching over 9 bases. The CDR3 is 17 amino acids. Per the germline V gene, CDR1 is MDHEN and CDR2 is SYDVKM. Here the CDR3 reads CASSSVYRDRGSGELLF. The CDR3 DNA reads TGTGCCAGCAGCTCCGTCTACCGTGACAGGGGGTCCGGGGAGCTGCTTTTT. Looking up the rest from reference TRBV28 and TRBJ2-2 gives the full variable domain: DVKVTQSSRYLVKRTGEKVFLECVQDMDHENMFWYRQDPGLGLRLIYFSYDVKMKEKGDIPEGYSVSREKKERFSLILESASTNQTSMYLCASSSVYRDRGSGELLFGEGSRLTVL.

This clone occurred a few times. The chain recombines TRBV10-3 with TRBJ2-7, with 11 positions matching TRBD2. Unmatched junction bases numbered 4, after V lost 3 bases and J lost 3 bases. Germline CDR1 and CDR2: ENHRY and SYGVKD. The CDR3 has 15 amino acids. The CDR3 DNA sequence: TGTGCCATCAGTGACCCACTAGCGGGGGTCTACGAGCAGTACTTC. Protein product: CAISDPLAGVYEQYF.

This clone is medium-sized (0.01 to 0.1%) in the sample. The V gene is TRBV11-2, the J gene TRBJ2-1, with TRBD1 identical over 8 bases. Germline trimming cut 5 bases from V and 4 bases from J; bases unmatched to any gene: 7. The CDR3 totals 15 residues. Germline V gene sequence: CDR1 SGHAT, CDR2 FQNNGV. CDR3 nucleotide sequence: TGTGCCAGCAGCCCGGAGGACAGGGAGTACAATGAGCAGTTCTTC. The encoded protein is CASSPEDREYNEQFF.

The chain uses TRBV5-5 and TRBJ1-6; a weak D match, TRBD1 (5 bases). The CDR3 has 16 amino acids. Germline V gene lookup returns CDR1 SGHKS and CDR2 YYEKEE (reference sequence). The ends were cut back, 1 base at V and 10 bases at J, with 18 bases in the middle. The CDR3 sequence: CASSLTPPGVSSPLHF. CDR3 bases: TGTGCCAGCAGCTTGACCCCCCCGGGGGTAAGCTCACCCCTCCACTTT.

As regards this clone: Germline is not matched at one junction end, which may reflect a read error. The chain combines TRBV20-1 with TRBJ2-7, with TRBD2 matching over 8 bases. This CDR3 comprises 13 residues. CDR1 and CDR2 from the germline V gene are DFQATT and SNEGSKA (reference sequence). This CDR3 reads CSAAELAGGEKYF. CDR3 DNA sequence: TGCAGTGCCGCGGAACTGGCGGGGGGCGAGAAGTACTTC.

The gene calls are TRBV5-1 and TRBJ2-7; the match to TRBD1 covers 9 bases. The germline CDR1 and CDR2 sequences are SGHRS and YFSETQ. This CDR3 comprises 14 residues. The trim removed 4 bases at V and 5 bases at J, leaving 7 bases unmatched. CDR3 amino acids: CASSLWTGVNEQYF. CDR3 in DNA: TGCGCCAGCAGCCTATGGACAGGGGTCAACGAGCAGTACTTC.

The chain links TRBV6-1 to TRBJ2-7; 9 bases map to TRBD2. The CDR3 consists of 15 residues. Per the germline V gene, CDR1 is MNHNS and CDR2 is SASEGT. The V gene end was trimmed by 1 base and the J gene end by 7 bases; junction bases not matched to a gene: 8. The CDR3 region has the DNA TGTGCCAGCAGTGAAGTGGCGGGAGGGCCGTGGGAGCAGTACTTC. This gives the protein CASSEVAGGPWEQYF.

This clone was observed at least ten times. Other DNA sequences from this sample encode an identical CDR3 as well. The CDR3 loop is CASSLKFTGIYEQYF. CDR3 nucleotide sequence: TGTGCCAGCAGTTTAAAATTTACAGGGATCTACGAGCAGTACTTC. The genes are TRBV28 and TRBJ2-7; D is possibly TRBD1 (6 bases). The CDR3 covers 15 residues. V dropped 2 bases and J dropped 3 bases, with 14 bases sitting between them. CDR1 and CDR2 from the germline V gene are MDHEN and SYDVKM.

There are a few counts of this clone. The rearrangement uses TRBV12-3 or TRBV12-4 and TRBJ2-7, with TRBD2 identical over 7 bases. With 6 bases clipped from V and 0 bases from J, the junction kept 2 bases outside the gene matches. CDR3 length equals 13 residues. CDR3 residues: CASRGTISYEQYF. In DNA, the CDR3 is TGTGCCAGCAGGGGGACTATCTCCTACGAGCAGTACTTC.

This clone was detected once. The CDR3 end shows no conserved phenylalanine or tryptophan, and so a read error is likely. The chain carries TRBV5-1 and TRBJ2-2, with TRBD2 matching 8 bases. The CDR3 runs to 17 residues. The germline V gene has CDR1 SGHRS and CDR2 YFSETQ. This CDR3 reads CASSLAGGAANTWELFS. The CDR3 DNA follows: TGCGCCAGCAGCTTGGCCGGGGGGGCCGCGAACACCTGGGAGCTGTTTTCT.